Each of the 20 T cell receptor beta chains below was sequenced from the same sample in a study of blood T cell repertoires in COVID-19 (dated by TCRdb to about 2020). Library creation used the immunoSEQ multiplex PCR assay. This immuneACCESS table, as held by TCRdb, lists in-frame sequences with V and J called but not all clones. Of the missing ones, under half trace to an unresolved V gene in checked studies; the others have no known cause. The sample has a few hundred thousand clones on record, around 85% of them singletons. 0.87% of the sample lies in the top ten. The sequencing input was peripheral blood. The receptors stem from a human donor with COVID-19, enrolled during active disease. The donor label of this sample is uncertain.

The chain combines TRBV7-9 with TRBJ2-1; 7 bases match TRBD2. The germline V gene has CDR1 SEHNR and CDR2 FQNEAQ (reference sequence). V was pared by 7 bases and J by 2 bases, with 5 bases of the junction left unmatched. The CDR3 has 14 amino acids. The CDR3, as DNA: TGTGCCAGCACCTGGGGGGGAACCTACAATGAGCAGTTCTTC. As protein: CASTWGGTYNEQFF.

The chain employs TRBV27 and TRBJ2-1; tentative D call: TRBD2 (5 bases). The CDR3 spans 16 residues. CDR1 MNHEY and CDR2 SMNVEV come from the germline V gene (reference sequence). With 4 bases removed from V and 4 bases from J, the gap between germline ends came to 17 bases. Written as DNA, the CDR3 is TGTGCCAGCAGTTCCCAAGCGGCCCTGGGGTACAATGAGCAGTTCTTC. Translated, it gives CASSSQAALGYNEQFF.

The chain combines TRBV19 with TRBJ2-7; TRBD1 matches at 9 bases. From germline, CDR1 is LNHDA and CDR2 SQIVND (reference sequence). V was pared by 4 bases and J by 3 bases, with 4 bases of the junction left unmatched. The CDR3 is 14 amino acids. CDR3 residues: CASSTRGQGYEQYF. DNA for the CDR3: TGTGCCAGTAGTACCCGGGGACAGGGCTACGAGCAGTACTTC.

The V and J genes are TRBV7-9 and TRBJ1-5; D is possibly TRBD1 (5 bases). This CDR3 has 16 residues. V lost 1 base and J lost 3, with 13 bases in between. Germline V gives CDR1 SEHNR, CDR2 FQNEAQ (reference sequence). CDR3 DNA sequence: TGTGCCAGCAGCTTAGAGGTCGGGGGGTTCAATCAGCCCCAGCATTTT. Amino acids: CASSLEVGGFNQPQHF.

The chain recombines TRBV5-1 with TRBJ2-7, with 8 bases matching TRBD1. Per the germline V gene, CDR1 is SGHRS and CDR2 is YFSETQ. The V gene end was trimmed by 7 bases and the J gene end by 8 bases; junction bases not matched to a gene: 14. The CDR3 is made up of 14 amino acids. This chain's CDR3 is CASAPGQDVGKQYF. Here the CDR3 DNA reads TGCGCCAGCGCGCCGGGACAGGACGTGGGGAAGCAGTACTTC. Supplemented by reference TRBV5-1 and TRBJ2-7, the full variable domain reads KAGVTQTPRYLIKTRGQQVTLSCSPISGHRSVSWYQQTPGQGLQFLFEYFSETQRNKGNFPGRFSGRQFSNSRSEMNVSTLELGDSALYLCASAPGQDVGKQYFGPGTRLTVT.

This chain connects TRBV19 to TRBJ2-1; 8 bases match TRBD2. CDR1 and CDR2 (germline): LNHDA, SQIVND (reference sequence). This CDR3 comprises 16 residues. Unmatched junction bases numbered 8, after V lost 6 bases and J lost 1 base. CDR3 coding DNA: TGTGCCAGTAGAAATACGGGACTAGAATCCTACAATGAGCAGTTCTTC. Translating it yields CASRNTGLESYNEQFF.

The rearrangement uses TRBV6-2 or TRBV6-3 and TRBJ2-1; TRBD2 matches at 10 bases. Germline trimming cut 2 bases from V and 4 bases from J; bases unmatched to any gene: 8. This CDR3 contains 17 residues. CDR1 and CDR2 (germline): MNHEY, SVGEGT. CDR3 coding DNA: TGTGCCAGCAGTTACAGGTCTAGCGGGAGTGCTTACAATGAGCAGTTCTTC. Translation: CASSYRSSGSAYNEQFF.

As to this clone: The sample has other DNA sequences that encode this CDR3 too. The CDR3 DNA reads TGTGCCAGTAGCATTCAGGGGGTCGGGACTGAAGCTTTCTTT. This sequence encodes CASSIQGVGTEAFF. V is TRBV19 and J is TRBJ1-1; 7 bases agree with TRBD1. V lost 6 bases and J lost 5; bases outside the gene matches: 9. From germline, CDR1 is LNHDA and CDR2 SQIVND (reference sequence). CDR3 length equals 14 residues.

A single count supports this clone. The chain uses TRBV7-2 and TRBJ2-7; D is perhaps TRBD2 (6 bases). V was clipped by 6 bases and J by 0 bases, with 18 bases between them. Per germline, CDR1 SGHTA and CDR2 FQGNSA. This CDR3 contains 16 residues. The chain's CDR3 is CASSMIGTVSSYEQYF. The CDR3 bases are TGTGCCAGCAGTATGATAGGGACTGTGAGCTCCTACGAGCAGTACTTC.

The chain recombines TRBV5-4 with TRBJ2-1; TRBD2 agrees at 13 bases. V shed 4 bases, J shed 3 bases, and the junction held 1 base outside the gene matches. Looked up from germline, CDR1 is SGHNT and CDR2 is YYREEE (reference sequence). This CDR3 contains 15 residues. The CDR3 DNA sequence: TGTGCCAGCAGCAGGACTAGCGGGAGCTACAATGAGCAGTTCTTC. Its translation: CASSRTSGSYNEQFF.

This clone has a handful of counts. This rearrangement joins TRBV27 to TRBJ1-2, with TRBD1 matching over 7 bases. Trimming removed 3 bases from V and 4 bases from J; junction bases left unmatched: 5. This CDR3 has 14 residues. Germline V gene lookup returns CDR1 MNHEY and CDR2 SMNVEV (reference sequence). Here the CDR3 DNA reads TGTGCCAGCAGTTTCCACAGGGGAGGCTATGGCTACACCTTC. It yields the protein CASSFHRGGYGYTF.

As to this clone: Distinct nucleotide sequences in the sample also encode this CDR3. J is TRBJ1-1 and V is TRBV19; possible D gene TRBD1, 6 bases. The germline gives CDR1 LNHDA, CDR2 SQIVND (reference sequence). V was trimmed by 4 bases and J by 0 bases, leaving 9 bases between them. This CDR3 has 14 amino acids. This CDR3 reads CASSTGQLNTEAFF. DNA for the CDR3: TGTGCCAGTAGTACAGGACAGTTGAACACTGAAGCTTTCTTT. The full variable domain, with the rest looked up from reference TRBV19 and TRBJ1-1, is DGGITQSPKYLFRKEGQNVTLSCEQNLNHDAMYWYRQDPGQGLRLIYYSQIVNDFQKGDIAEGYSVSREKKESFPLTVTSAQKNPTAFYLCASSTGQLNTEAFFGQGTRLTVV.

This clone was counted a few times. The V call is TRBV4-1, the J call TRBJ1-2; D gene uncertain. Germline V gene data show CDR1 as MGHRA and CDR2 as YSYEKL. CDR3 length equals 14 residues. With 0 bases removed from V and 9 bases from J, the gap between germline ends came to 14 bases. The CDR3 DNA is TGCGCCAGCAGCCAAGAGGGCGACGCCCGCCGCTACACCTTC. Amino acid sequence: CASSQEGDARRYTF.

This sequence joins TRBV11-2 and TRBJ2-5, with 15 bases matching TRBD2. V was pared by 5 bases and J by 5 bases, with 6 bases of the junction left unmatched. CDR3 size: 16 residues. CDR1 and CDR2 (germline): SGHAT, FQNNGV. CDR3 in amino acids: CASSVGLAGGSETQYF. The DNA for the CDR3 is TGTGCCAGCAGCGTGGGACTAGCGGGGGGTTCGGAGACCCAGTACTTC.

The table lists this clone with a count of one. This rearrangement joins TRBV30 to TRBJ1-4; 7 nucleotides line up with TRBD1. After removal of 0 bases from V and 4 bases from J, the junction contained 2 bases not matched to a gene. Germline V gene data show CDR1 as GTSNPN and CDR2 as SVGIG (reference sequence). This CDR3 has 14 residues. The CDR3 DNA is TGTGCCTGGAGTGTACAGGGGAGTAATGAAAAACTGTTTTTT. Protein sequence: CAWSVQGSNEKLFF. Using reference TRBV30 and TRBJ1-4 for the parts outside the CDR3, the full variable domain is SQTIHQWPATLVQPVGSPLSLECTVEGTSNPNLYWYRQAAGRGLQLLFYSVGIGQISSEVPQNLSASRPQDRQFILSSKKLLLSDSGFYLCAWSVQGSNEKLFFGSGTQLSVL.

The J gene is TRBJ1-3, the V gene TRBV5-1; TRBD1 is a possible D gene (5 bases). The CDR3 loop spans 14 amino acids. Germline V gene lookup returns CDR1 SGHRS and CDR2 YFSETQ. V was pared by 0 bases and J by 3 bases, with 7 bases between. CDR3 region: CASSLAGLGNTIYF. The CDR3 DNA reads as TGCGCCAGCAGCTTGGCAGGGCTTGGAAACACCATATATTTT.

The chain has TRBV5-4 and TRBJ2-2; weak D call: TRBD1 (6 bases). The germline V gene encodes CDR1 SGHNT and CDR2 YYREEE (reference sequence). The CDR3 has 14 amino acids. Trimming took off 4 bases at V and 6 bases at J, with 13 bases between the two ends. The chain's CDR3 is CASSPGVFSGELFF. CDR3 bases: TGTGCCAGCAGCCCAGGGGTGTTTTCCGGGGAGCTGTTTTTT.

In its sample, this clone was seen once. V and J are TRBV5-4 and TRBJ2-7; D may be TRBD2 (6 bases). Trimming removed 2 bases from V and 4 bases from J, with 16 bases in between. CDR1 is SGHNT, CDR2 YYREEE, per germline (reference sequence). The CDR3 totals 15 residues. The CDR3 region is CASSFIGTAGYEQYF. In DNA form, the CDR3 reads TGTGCCAGCAGCTTCATAGGGACTGCCGGTTACGAGCAGTACTTC.

The J gene is TRBJ1-2, the V gene TRBV3-1 (or the pseudogene TRBV3-2), with no clear D. Germline CDR1 is LGHDT and CDR2 is YNNKEL (reference sequence). The CDR3 runs to 14 residues. V was trimmed by 7 bases and J by 7 bases, leaving 19 bases between them. CDR3 loop: CASTSRGGLAGYTF. CDR3 coding DNA: TGTGCCAGCACCTCCCGGGGAGGGTTAGCTGGCTACACCTTC.

The rearrangement links TRBV4-1 to TRBJ1-3; no definite D call. Germline CDR1 and CDR2: MGHRA and YSYEKL. V dropped 0 bases and J dropped 0 bases, with 15 bases sitting between them. This CDR3 has 18 amino acids. The CDR3 nucleotides are TGCGCCAGCAGCCAAGAACCGCCGGGAGGCTACTCTGGAAACACCATATATTTT. It translates to CASSQEPPGGYSGNTIYF.